The 7 T cell receptor beta chains presented below share a single source sample, sequenced in a study of cytomegalovirus exposure and HLA in healthy donors. A multiplex PCR was run with 60 Vbeta primers and 13 Jbeta primers. Some clones are missing from TCRdb's copy, which holds only in-frame ones; the method was immunoSEQ multiplex PCR. The sample has around 150,000 clones; approximately 70% are singletons. The sample was PBMCs. These receptors all stem from a man aged 40-50 years in good health and CMV-seropositive.

The table lists this clone with a few counts. This chain connects TRBV21-1 to TRBJ2-7; TRBD1 is taken as the D call from the table, unchecked against the DNA. TRBV21-1 is a documented pseudogene. The CDR3 is 15 residues long. For the CDR3, the DNA is TGTGCCAGCAGCAAAGGGAGCAGGGGCCCCTACGAGCAGTACTTC. The encoded protein is CASSKGSRGPYEQYF.

This clone was picked up a small number of times. V gene TRBV7-5 combines with J gene TRBJ1-2; TRBD1 is the table's D call and was not checked against the DNA. TRBV7-5 has pseudogene status. This CDR3 has 18 amino acids. The CDR3: CSRSPKKTGEIANYGYTF. CDR3 nucleotide sequence: TGTTCCAGAAGCCCCAAAAAGACAGGGGAGATAGCTAACTATGGCTACACCTTC.

This clone was observed a handful of times. The genes are TRBV7-2 and TRBJ1-2; D unclear. The V gene lost 1 base and the J gene lost 5 bases, with 8 bases spanning the gap. Germline-derived CDR1 and CDR2 are SGHTA and FQGNSA. This CDR3 has 13 amino acids. CDR3 DNA sequence: TGTGCCAGCAGCTTAGGACACGGATATGGCTACACCTTC. Translated: CASSLGHGYGYTF. Full variable domain (missing parts from reference TRBV7-2 and TRBJ1-2): GAGVSQSPSNKVTEKGKDVELRCDPISGHTALYWYRQSLGQGLEFLIYFQGNSAPDKSGLPSDRFSAERTGGSVSTLTIQRTQQEDSAVYLCASSLGHGYGYTFGSGTRLTVV.

V and J are TRBV10-3 and TRBJ1-1; 8 bases map to TRBD1. V lost 2 bases, J lost 1 base, and 12 bases stayed unmatched. CDR1 is ENHRY and CDR2 is SYGVKD in the germline V gene. This CDR3 is built from 18 residues. CDR3 coding DNA: TGTGCCATCAGTGAGCGCGTACAGGGGGGCCTGCGGAACACTGAAGCTTTCTTT. Translation gives CAISERVQGGLRNTEAFF.

This clone showed up many times. The CDR3 DNA is TGCGCCAGCAGCCCCGGACTAGCGGGGGCCTTAGCCAAAAACATTCAGTACTTC. This gives the protein CASSPGLAGALAKNIQYF. V gene TRBV4-3 combines with J gene TRBJ2-4, with 13 bases matching TRBD2. Germline V CDR1 and CDR2: LGHNA, YSLEER. The V segment lost 4 bases and the J segment 0 bases; nucleotides outside the gene matches: 6. This CDR3 contains 18 residues.

This chain connects TRBV27 to TRBJ2-4; D remains unclear. Germline V lookup: CDR1 MNHEY, CDR2 SMNVEV (reference sequence). The CDR3 extends over 14 amino acids. V was shortened by 5 bases and J by 5 bases, with 13 bases between the two germline ends. CDR3 sequence: CASSPRGSQNIQYF. The CDR3 DNA sequence: TGTGCCAGCAGTCCGAGAGGTTCCCAAAACATTCAGTACTTC.

The V call is TRBV6-5, the J call TRBJ1-4; D is unclear. The CDR3 extends over 15 amino acids. From germline, CDR1 is MNHEY and CDR2 SVGAGI. V dropped 5 bases and J dropped 5 bases, with 15 bases sitting between them. This chain's CDR3 is CASSPRSQLNEKLFF. CDR3 DNA sequence: TGTGCCAGCAGTCCCAGATCGCAGTTAAATGAAAAACTGTTTTTT.